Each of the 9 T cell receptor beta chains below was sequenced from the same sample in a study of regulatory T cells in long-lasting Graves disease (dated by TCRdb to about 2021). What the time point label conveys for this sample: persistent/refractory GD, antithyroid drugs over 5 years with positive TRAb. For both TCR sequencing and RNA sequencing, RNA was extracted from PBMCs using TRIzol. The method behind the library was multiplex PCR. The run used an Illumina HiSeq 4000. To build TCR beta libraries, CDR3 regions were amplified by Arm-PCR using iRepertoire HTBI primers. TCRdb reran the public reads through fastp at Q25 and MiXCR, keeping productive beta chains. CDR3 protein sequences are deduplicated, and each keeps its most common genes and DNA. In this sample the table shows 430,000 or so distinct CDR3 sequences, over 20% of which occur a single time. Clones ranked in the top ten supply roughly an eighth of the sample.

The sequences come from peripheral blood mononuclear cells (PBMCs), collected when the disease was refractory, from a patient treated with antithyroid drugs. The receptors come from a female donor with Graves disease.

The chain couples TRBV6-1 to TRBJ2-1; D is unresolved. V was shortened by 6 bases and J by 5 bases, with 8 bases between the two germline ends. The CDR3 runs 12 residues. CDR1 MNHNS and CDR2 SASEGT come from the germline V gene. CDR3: CASSQSHNEQFF. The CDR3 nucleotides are TGTGCCAGCAGCCAATCTCACAATGAGCAGTTCTTC.

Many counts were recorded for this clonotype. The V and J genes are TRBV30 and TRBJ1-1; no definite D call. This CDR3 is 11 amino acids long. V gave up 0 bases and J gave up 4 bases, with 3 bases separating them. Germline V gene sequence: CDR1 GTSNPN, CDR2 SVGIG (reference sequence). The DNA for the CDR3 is TGTGCCTGGAGTGTGTCCACTGAAGCTTTCTTT. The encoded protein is CAWSVSTEAFF.

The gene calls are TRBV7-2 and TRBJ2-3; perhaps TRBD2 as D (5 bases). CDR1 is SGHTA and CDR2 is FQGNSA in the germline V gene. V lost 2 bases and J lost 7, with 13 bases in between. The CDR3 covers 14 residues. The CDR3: CASSLRGLVNTQYF. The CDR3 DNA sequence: TGTGCCAGCAGCTTACGCGGGTTGGTGAATACGCAGTATTTT.

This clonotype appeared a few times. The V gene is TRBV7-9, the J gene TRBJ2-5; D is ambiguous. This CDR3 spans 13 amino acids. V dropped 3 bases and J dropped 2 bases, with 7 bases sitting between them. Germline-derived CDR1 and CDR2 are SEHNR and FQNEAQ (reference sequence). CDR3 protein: CASSFPRQETQYF. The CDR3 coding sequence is TGTGCCAGCAGCTTCCCCAGGCAAGAGACCCAGTACTTC.

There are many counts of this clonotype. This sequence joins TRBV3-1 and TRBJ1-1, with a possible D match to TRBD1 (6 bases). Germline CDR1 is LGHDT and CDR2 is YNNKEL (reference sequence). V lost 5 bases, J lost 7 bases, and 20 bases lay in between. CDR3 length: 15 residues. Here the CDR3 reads CASSKGGGRSGEAFF. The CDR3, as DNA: TGTGCCAGCAGCAAGGGGGGGGGGCGGTCGGGTGAAGCTTTCTTT.

The CDR3 protein is CASSKTGSGANVLTF. CDR3 DNA sequence: TGTGCCAGCAGTAAAACGGGCTCTGGGGCCAACGTCCTGACTTTC. The chain carries TRBV6-2 or TRBV6-3 and TRBJ2-6; no firm D call. CDR1 and CDR2 from the germline V gene are MNHEY and SVGEGT. The CDR3 extends over 15 amino acids. Trimming pared 5 bases from V and 0 bases from J, leaving 8 bases between.

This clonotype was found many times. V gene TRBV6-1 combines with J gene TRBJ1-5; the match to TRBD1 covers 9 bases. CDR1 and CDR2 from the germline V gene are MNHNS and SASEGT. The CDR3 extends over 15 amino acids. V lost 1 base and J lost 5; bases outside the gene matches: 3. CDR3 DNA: TGTGCCAGCAGTGAAGACGGGACAGGGTATCAGCCCCAGCATTTT. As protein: CASSEDGTGYQPQHF.

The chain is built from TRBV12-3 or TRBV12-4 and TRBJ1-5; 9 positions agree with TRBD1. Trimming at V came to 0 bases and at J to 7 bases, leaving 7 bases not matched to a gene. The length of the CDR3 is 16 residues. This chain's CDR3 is CASSLAGQGSGQPQHF. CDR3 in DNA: TGTGCCAGCAGTTTAGCGGGACAGGGTTCCGGGCAGCCCCAGCATTTT.

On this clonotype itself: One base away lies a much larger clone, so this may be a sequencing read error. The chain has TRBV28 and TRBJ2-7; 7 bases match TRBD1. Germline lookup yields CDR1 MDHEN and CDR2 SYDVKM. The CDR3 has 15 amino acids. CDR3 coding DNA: TGTGCCGCCCATCCCTCCAGGACAGGAGCCTACGAGCAGCACTTC. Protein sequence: CAAHPSRTGAYEQHF.